The sequence of this T cell receptor beta chain was determined in a study of T cell responses to AZD1222 COVID-19 vaccine (dated by TCRdb to the early 2020s). As for the study more broadly: Because spike-specific TCR depth and breadth did not differ between the two schedules, AZD1222 recipients who got a second dose at roughly 4 weeks were pooled with those who got a second dose at roughly 12 weeks. A total of around 240 trial participants underwent TCR sequencing, of whom around 200 received two doses of AZD1222 and some 26 received two doses of the MenACWY control vaccine. Trial participants were enrolled into age subgroups of 18-55, 56-69 and 70-plus years, which contained 148, 28 and 57 TCR-sequenced participants, respectively.

The CDR3 regions of human TCRbeta chains were analyzed by immunosequencing. For the original study's pipeline: TCRs in the repertoires were compared against a reference library of SARS-CoV-2-specific TCRs that had been generated with the MIRA antigen-specificity platform. Breadth was defined as the fraction of unique TCRs that were SARS-CoV-2-associated. Depth was defined as the fraction of total T cells that were SARS-CoV-2-associated. Each spike-specific TCR was assigned to its reactive spike region and to a CD4 or CD8 class using the MIRA data. Log10-transformed breadth and depth values were compared by one-way ANOVA with Sidak's multiple comparisons tests. TCRdb re-hosts the immuneACCESS table, in-frame sequences only. Its copies lack some clones; in the studies checked, an unresolved V gene accounts for under half of them, and the cause for the rest is not known. V, J and clone size are those of that table, while D and trimming were read from the DNA. The table for this sample lists around 100,000 clones; less than 95% of them were counted only once. The ten largest clones take up roughly 5% of the sample.

Regarding this clone: It has no known antigen specificity. No much larger clone exists at a distance of one base, and base qualities are not known.

Between the V and J ends, shortened by 2 bases and 6 bases respectively, the junction contains 11 bases. Its CDR3 holds 15 amino acids, cysteine through phenylalanine. CDR3 DNA is the only sequence kept; it has 45 bases, read in frame from the first base. Per the germline V gene, SNHLY is the CDR1 and FYNNEI is the CDR2. The investigation overall reported the following: Participants were mostly white British, with more females than males. The authors suggested clonal diversity may have been underestimated. A significant rise in spike-specific TCR breadth and depth was observed after two AZD1222 doses relative to day 0 and relative to MenACWY recipients. Reportedly, almost half of the unique spike-specific TCRs recognized epitopes lying outside the regions that are mutated in the B.1.351 and B.1.1.7 variants. In the small 56-69-year group, the increase in depth fell short of significance, most likely because of low power. Vaccine-associated CD4 TCRs spanned the whole spike protein, with dominant responses in regions 160-218 and 743-854. Conclusions about previously exposed vaccinees are limited because only a handful of AZD1222 recipients were SARS-CoV-2 seropositive at baseline. Because no samples from the day 14 peak response were available, repertoires could be characterized only after the peak T cell response.

The time point label corresponds to: baseline before first vaccination. Samples from vaccinated people were obtained from the UK trials COV001 and COV002, which included a single-blind randomized controlled phase 2/3 trial of AZD1222 (ChAdOx1 nCoV-19) in healthy adults. For TCRbeta chain sequencing, PBMC samples from trial participants were taken at day 0 and at day 28 after the second dose. Sequenced material: peripheral blood, taken on day 0 of AZD1222 vaccination. This sequence was found in an adult in good health. This chain joins TRBV2 to TRBJ1-6; the D gene assignment is ambiguous. The CDR3 amino acid sequence is: CASSEIWGGNSPLHF. The DNA sequence reads TGTGCCAGCAGTGAAATTTGGGGTGGTAATTCACCCCTCCACTTT.